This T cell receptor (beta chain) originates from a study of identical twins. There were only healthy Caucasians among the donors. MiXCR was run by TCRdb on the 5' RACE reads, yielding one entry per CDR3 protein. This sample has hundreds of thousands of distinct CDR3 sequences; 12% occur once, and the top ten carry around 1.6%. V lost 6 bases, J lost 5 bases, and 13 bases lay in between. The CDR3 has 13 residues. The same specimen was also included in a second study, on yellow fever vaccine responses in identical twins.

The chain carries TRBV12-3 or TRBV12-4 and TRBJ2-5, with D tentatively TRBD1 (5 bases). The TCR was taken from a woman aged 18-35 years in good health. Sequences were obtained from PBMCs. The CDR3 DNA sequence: TGTGCCAGCAGGAGACAGTCCCTGGAGACCCAGTACTTC. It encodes CASRRQSLETQYF.